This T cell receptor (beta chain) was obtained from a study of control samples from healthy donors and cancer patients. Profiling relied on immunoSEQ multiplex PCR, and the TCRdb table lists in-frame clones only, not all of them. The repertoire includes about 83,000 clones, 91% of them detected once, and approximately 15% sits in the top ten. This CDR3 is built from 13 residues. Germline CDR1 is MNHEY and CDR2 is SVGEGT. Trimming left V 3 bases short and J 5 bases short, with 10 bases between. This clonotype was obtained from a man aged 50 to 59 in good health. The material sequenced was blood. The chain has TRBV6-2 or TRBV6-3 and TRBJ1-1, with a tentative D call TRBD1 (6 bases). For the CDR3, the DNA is TGTGCCAGCAGTTATGGGGGGCAAACTGAAGCTTTCTTT. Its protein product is CASSYGGQTEAFF.